These 20 T cell receptor beta chains were all obtained from the same sample, sequenced in a study of blood T cells in healthy people across ages. The second PCR ran about 6 to 12 cycles with a sample-barcoded 5' primer and J-beta primers. TCRdb analysed the 5' RACE reads with MiXCR anew, one entry per CDR3 protein. This table has under 750,000 distinct CDR3 sequences, around half appearing once. Sample: blood. All receptors come from a man aged 80 or over in good health.

This chain uses TRBV7-2 with TRBJ2-4; no firm D call. This CDR3 is 16 amino acids long. Between the trimmed V and J ends, which lost 2 bases and 0 bases, there was a span of 11 bases. Germline V gene data show CDR1 as SGHTA and CDR2 as FQGNSA. CDR3 residues: CASSLFSDLAKNIQYF. DNA of the CDR3: TGTGCCAGCAGCTTATTTAGTGATCTAGCCAAAAACATTCAGTACTTC.

J is TRBJ1-1 and V is TRBV14; 7 nucleotides agree with TRBD1. V lost 4 bases and J lost 10; bases outside the gene matches: 3. The CDR3 consists of 11 residues. Germline lookup yields CDR1 SGHDN and CDR2 FVKESK. The CDR3 is CASSRGTAAFF. The DNA of the CDR3 is TGTGCCAGCAGCCGAGGGACAGCAGCTTTCTTT.

This clonotype occurred a few times. The chain is built from TRBV7-9 and TRBJ2-1; 8 bases are shared with TRBD2. This CDR3 is 15 amino acids long. Germline CDR1 and CDR2: SEHNR and FQNEAQ (reference sequence). V dropped 5 bases and J dropped 6; count of bases not matched to a gene: 9. The CDR3 reads CASSMGSGSSNEQFF. The CDR3 DNA reads as TGTGCCAGCAGCATGGGGAGCGGGAGTAGCAATGAGCAGTTCTTC.

This clonotype has only one observation. This chain connects TRBV29-1 to TRBJ2-7; 7 bases are shared with TRBD1. V trimming: 0 bases; J trimming: 2 bases; junction bases outside the gene matches: 10. CDR1 and CDR2 (germline): SQVTM, ANQGSEA. CDR3 length: 16 residues. The CDR3, as DNA: TGCAGCGTTGAAGATGGAACAAGGGGGCTTACCTACGAGCAGTACTTC. It yields the protein CSVEDGTRGLTYEQYF.

In regard to this clonotype: A much more abundant neighbour one base away suggests this may be a read error. The rearrangement links TRBV7-9 to TRBJ2-6; 8 bases line up with TRBD2. This CDR3 is 16 amino acids long. Germline V gives CDR1 SEHNR, CDR2 FQNEAQ (reference sequence). V lost 3 bases and J lost 3; bases outside the gene matches: 4. The CDR3 region has the DNA TGTGCCAGCAGCTTGTTAAGCGGGGGTGGGGCCAACGTCCTGACTTTC. It translates to CASSLLSGGGANVLTF.

The chain is built from TRBV29-1 and TRBJ1-1, with 10 bases matching TRBD1. The CDR3 consists of 13 residues. CDR1 SQVTM and CDR2 ANQGSEA come from the germline V gene. V was clipped by 4 bases and J by 4 bases; unmatched bases: 3. The CDR3 loop reads CSVAGQGRTEAFF. The CDR3 DNA reads as TGCAGCGTTGCGGGACAGGGGCGCACTGAAGCTTTCTTT.

This chain joins TRBV25-1 and TRBJ2-5; 9 bases fit TRBD1. In germline, CDR1 is MGHDK, CDR2 SYGVNS. This CDR3 spans 14 amino acids. Germline trimming cut 5 bases from V and 11 bases from J; bases unmatched to any gene: 12. CDR3 in DNA: TGTGCCAGCAGTAAGGGACAGGGTTTTTCGGAGCAGTACTTC. Its translation: CASSKGQGFSEQYF.

The rearrangement uses TRBV7-2 and TRBJ2-1, with 7 nucleotides matching TRBD2. Germline values: CDR1 SGHTA, CDR2 FQGNSA. This CDR3 is 16 amino acids long. Germline trimming cut 4 bases from V and 4 bases from J; bases unmatched to any gene: 10. The CDR3 protein is CASSSSRGGSYNEQFF. DNA of the CDR3: TGTGCCAGCAGCTCCTCCCGTGGCGGGAGTTACAATGAGCAGTTCTTC. Drawing the rest from reference TRBV7-2 and TRBJ2-1, the complete variable domain is GAGVSQSPSNKVTEKGKDVELRCDPISGHTALYWYRQSLGQGLEFLIYFQGNSAPDKSGLPSDRFSAERTGGSVSTLTIQRTQQEDSAVYLCASSSSRGGSYNEQFFGPGTRLTVL.

CDR3 nucleotides: TGCAGTGCCCCTGCGGGACGCTCCTACGAGCAGTACTTC. Its translation: CSAPAGRSYEQYF. The genes are TRBV20-1 and TRBJ2-7, with a tentative D call TRBD2 (6 bases). CDR1 is DFQATT, CDR2 SNEGSKA, per germline (reference sequence). This CDR3 comprises 13 residues. V gave up 6 bases and J gave up 0 bases, with 12 bases separating them.

This chain uses TRBV12-3 or TRBV12-4 with TRBJ2-7, with no clear D. Trimming stripped 5 bases from V and 10 bases from J, with 18 bases between. This CDR3 has 13 residues. The CDR3 nucleotides are TGTGCCAGCAGTGCAAACCGCTATCGGGCCCAGTACTTC. Encoded protein: CASSANRYRAQYF.

At least ten counts were recorded for this clonotype. The rearrangement links TRBV5-6 to TRBJ2-5; D gene unclear. This CDR3 has 13 amino acids. Trimming left V 2 bases short and J 5 bases short, with 10 bases between. CDR1 is SGHDT and CDR2 is YYEEEE in the germline V gene. CDR3: CASSLSGSETQYF. The CDR3 DNA sequence: TGTGCCAGCAGCTTATCCGGGTCGGAGACCCAGTACTTC.

This clonotype showed up just a few times. The rearrangement joins TRBV29-1 to TRBJ1-2; possible D gene TRBD1, 5 bases. The V end lost 8 bases, the J end lost 0 bases, and 13 bases lay between the germline ends. Germline values: CDR1 SQVTM, CDR2 ANQGSEA. CDR3 length: 13 residues. CDR3 amino acids: CSSRDPANYGYTF. In DNA, the CDR3 is TGCAGCTCCCGGGACCCAGCTAACTATGGCTACACCTTC. Complete variable domain (other parts from reference TRBV29-1 and TRBJ1-2): SAVISQKPSRDICQRGTSLTIQCQVDSQVTMMFWYRQQPGQSLTLIATANQGSEATYESGFVIDKFPISRPNLTFSTLTVSNMSPEDSSIYLCSSRDPANYGYTFGSGTRLTVV.

This clonotype was detected many times. The chain joins TRBV6-6 to TRBJ2-7; 7 nucleotides match TRBD2. The trim removed 2 bases at V and 2 bases at J, leaving 6 bases unmatched. The CDR3 totals 15 residues. Germline values: CDR1 MNHNY, CDR2 SVGAGI (reference sequence). As DNA, the CDR3 is TGTGCCAGCAGTTACGGGCTAGCGGCCCCCTACGAGCAGTACTTC. This translates into CASSYGLAAPYEQYF.

This clonotype was counted a few times. The V gene is TRBV7-9, the J gene TRBJ2-3; 7 bases are a match to TRBD1. Germline CDR1 is SEHNR and CDR2 is FQNEAQ (reference sequence). Germline trimming cut 3 bases from V and 2 bases from J; bases unmatched to any gene: 5. This CDR3 region has 15 residues. The CDR3 reads CASSFRGLDTDTQYF. The DNA of the CDR3 is TGTGCCAGCAGCTTCAGGGGGTTGGACACAGATACGCAGTATTTT.

In the case of this clonotype: Sequence at one end of the junction differs from germline and may be a read error. V and J are TRBV27 and TRBJ2-1; TRBD2 matches 11 bases. The CDR3 extends over 17 amino acids. Germline V CDR1 and CDR2: MNHEY, SMNVEV (reference sequence). CDR3 region: CAGSLEASGRYYNEQFF. The DNA for the CDR3 is TGTGCCGGCAGTTTGGAGGCTAGCGGGAGGTACTACAATGAGCAGTTCTTC.

CDR3: CSVVERVGREQFF. The CDR3 DNA follows: TGCAGCGTTGTGGAGAGGGTAGGACGAGAGCAGTTCTTC. The chain joins TRBV29-1 to TRBJ2-1; D perhaps matches TRBD2 (5 bases). This CDR3 has 13 amino acids. Trimming stripped 4 bases from V and 10 bases from J, with 17 bases between. CDR1 and CDR2 (germline): SQVTM, ANQGSEA.

This chain joins TRBV6-6 and TRBJ2-5, with TRBD1 matching 9 bases. The J call is doubtful: the DNA matches TRBJ2-7 better. The germline V gene encodes CDR1 MNHNY and CDR2 SVGAGI (reference sequence). The CDR3 totals 16 residues. CDR3 sequence reads: CAGTKTGGQGSAEQYF. DNA for the CDR3: TGTGCCGGCACTAAGACCGGGGGACAGGGTTCAGCCGAGCAGTACTTC.

The V call is TRBV29-1, the J call TRBJ2-7; D gene uncertain. Germline values: CDR1 SQVTM, CDR2 ANQGSEA. Trimming pared 2 bases from V and 6 bases from J, leaving 8 bases between. The CDR3 contains 11 residues. In DNA, the CDR3 is TGCAGCGTTGAATGGGGATTCGAGCAGTACTTC. Its protein is CSVEWGFEQYF.

This chain uses TRBV9 with TRBJ2-7; TRBD1 matches at 7 bases. The CDR3 is made up of 15 amino acids. The germline V gene encodes CDR1 SGDLS and CDR2 YYNGEE. J gave up 1 base and V 0 bases, and 4 bases lay outside the gene matches. Written as DNA, the CDR3 is TGTGCCAGCAGCGTAGAAGGGGGCCCTTCCTACGAGCAGTACTTC. This codes for CASSVEGGPSYEQYF. Full variable domain (missing parts from reference TRBV9 and TRBJ2-7): DSGVTQTPKHLITATGQRVTLRCSPRSGDLSVYWYQQSLDQGLQFLIQYYNGEERAKGNILERFSAQQFPDLHSELNLSSLELGDSALYFCASSVEGGPSYEQYFGPGTRLTVT.

This clonotype was seen a handful of times. J is TRBJ2-7 and V is TRBV5-1; 8 bases are a match to TRBD1. The ends lost 0 bases at V and 5 bases at J; junction bases unmatched: 10. Per germline, CDR1 SGHRS and CDR2 YFSETQ. The CDR3 covers 16 residues. The CDR3 DNA reads as TGCGCCAGCAGCTTGGCCTCGGGACAGGTCTCGCACGAGCAGTACTTC. It is translated as CASSLASGQVSHEQYF.